This TCR beta chain derives from a study of blood T cell repertoires in COVID-19. On the study more broadly: PBMCs, B-cell-depleted T cells, or T cells provided the cDNA or gDNA that made up the material.

Original processing methods: Nucleated cell number was recorded as an estimate derived from reference gene primer amplification. Profiling relied on immunoSEQ multiplex PCR, and the TCRdb table lists in-frame clones only, not all of them. That table is the source of V, J and clone size, and D and trimming were worked out from the DNA. The sample includes about 220,000 clones, roughly nine tenths seen only once; the top ten take 0.72%. Looked up from germline, CDR1 is SQVTM and CDR2 is ANQGSEA. CDR3 length: 12 amino acids. V gave up 7 bases and J gave up 8 bases; unmatched junction bases: 6. Sequencing was done on a sample of peripheral blood. This chain connects TRBV29-1 to TRBJ2-3; 10 nucleotides align to TRBD1. The sequence came from a man in his forties with acute or convalescent COVID-19. The CDR3 loop is CSGGQGMATQYF. Written as DNA, the CDR3 is TGCAGCGGGGGACAGGGGATGGCTACGCAGTATTTT.